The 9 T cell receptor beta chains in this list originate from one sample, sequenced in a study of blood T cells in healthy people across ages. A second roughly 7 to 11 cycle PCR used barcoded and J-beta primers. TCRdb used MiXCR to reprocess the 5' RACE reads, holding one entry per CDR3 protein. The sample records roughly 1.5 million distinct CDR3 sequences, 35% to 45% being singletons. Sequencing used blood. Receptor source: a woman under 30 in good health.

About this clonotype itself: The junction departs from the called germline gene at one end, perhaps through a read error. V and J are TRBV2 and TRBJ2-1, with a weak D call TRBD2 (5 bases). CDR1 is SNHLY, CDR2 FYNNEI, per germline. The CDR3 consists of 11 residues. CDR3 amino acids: CASVARNEQFF. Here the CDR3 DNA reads TGCGCCAGCGTAGCGAGGAATGAGCAGTTCTTC. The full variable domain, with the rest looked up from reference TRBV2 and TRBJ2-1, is EPEVTQTPSHQVTQMGQEVILRCVPISNHLYFYWYRQILGQKVEFLVSFYNNEISEKSEIFDDQFSVERPDGSNFTLKIRSTKLEDSAMYFCASVARNEQFFGPGTRLTVL.

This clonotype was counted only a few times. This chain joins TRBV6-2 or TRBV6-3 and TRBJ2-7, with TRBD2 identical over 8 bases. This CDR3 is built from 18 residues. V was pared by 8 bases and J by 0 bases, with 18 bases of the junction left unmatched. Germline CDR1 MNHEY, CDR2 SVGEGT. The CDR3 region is CASLEEAGEKISSYEQYF. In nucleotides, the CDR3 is TGTGCCAGCCTAGAGGAAGCGGGGGAGAAAATTAGCTCCTACGAGCAGTACTTC.

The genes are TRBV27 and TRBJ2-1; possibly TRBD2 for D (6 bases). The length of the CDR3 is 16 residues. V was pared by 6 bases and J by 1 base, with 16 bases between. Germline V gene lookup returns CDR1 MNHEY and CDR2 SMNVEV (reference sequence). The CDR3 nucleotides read TGTGCCAGCAGCCGAGACCGGGACTTGTCCTACAATGAGCAGTTCTTC. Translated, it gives CASSRDRDLSYNEQFF.

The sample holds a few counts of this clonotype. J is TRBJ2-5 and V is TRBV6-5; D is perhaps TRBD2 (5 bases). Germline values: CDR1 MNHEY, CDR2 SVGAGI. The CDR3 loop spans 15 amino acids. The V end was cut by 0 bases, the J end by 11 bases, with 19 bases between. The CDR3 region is CASSYSGRVGGEQYF. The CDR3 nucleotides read TGTGCCAGCAGTTACTCGGGTCGGGTCGGTGGGGAGCAGTACTTC.

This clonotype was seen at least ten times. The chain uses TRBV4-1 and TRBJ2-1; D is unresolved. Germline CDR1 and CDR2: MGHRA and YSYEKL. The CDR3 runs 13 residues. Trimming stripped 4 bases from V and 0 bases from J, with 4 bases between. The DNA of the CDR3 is TGCGCCAGCAGCCGGTTCTCCTACAATGAGCAGTTCTTC. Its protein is CASSRFSYNEQFF.

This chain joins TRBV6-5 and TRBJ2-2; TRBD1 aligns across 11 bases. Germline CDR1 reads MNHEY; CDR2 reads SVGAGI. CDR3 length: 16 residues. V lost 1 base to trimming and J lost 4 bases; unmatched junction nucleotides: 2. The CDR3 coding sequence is TGTGCCAGCAGTTACTTGGGACAGGGGGGCACCGGGGAGCTGTTTTTT. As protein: CASSYLGQGGTGELFF.

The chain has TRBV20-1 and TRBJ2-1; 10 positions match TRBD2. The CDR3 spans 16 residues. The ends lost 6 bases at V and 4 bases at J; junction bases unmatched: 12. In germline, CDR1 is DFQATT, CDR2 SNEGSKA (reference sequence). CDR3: CSAAAGTSEYYNEQFF. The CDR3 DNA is TGCAGTGCAGCCGCCGGGACTAGCGAATATTACAATGAGCAGTTCTTC.

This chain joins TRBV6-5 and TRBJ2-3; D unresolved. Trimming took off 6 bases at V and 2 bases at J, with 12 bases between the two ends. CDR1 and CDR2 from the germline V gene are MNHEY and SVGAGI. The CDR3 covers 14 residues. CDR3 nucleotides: TGTGCCAGCAGACGGGTCCCGAACACAGATACGCAGTATTTT. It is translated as CASRRVPNTDTQYF.

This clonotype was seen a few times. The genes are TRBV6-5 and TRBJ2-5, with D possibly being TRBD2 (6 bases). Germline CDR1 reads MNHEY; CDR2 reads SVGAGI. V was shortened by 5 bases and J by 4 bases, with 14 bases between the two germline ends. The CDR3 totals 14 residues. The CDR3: CASSLGRERETQYF. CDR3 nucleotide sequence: TGTGCCAGCAGTCTGGGGCGGGAAAGAGAGACCCAGTACTTC.